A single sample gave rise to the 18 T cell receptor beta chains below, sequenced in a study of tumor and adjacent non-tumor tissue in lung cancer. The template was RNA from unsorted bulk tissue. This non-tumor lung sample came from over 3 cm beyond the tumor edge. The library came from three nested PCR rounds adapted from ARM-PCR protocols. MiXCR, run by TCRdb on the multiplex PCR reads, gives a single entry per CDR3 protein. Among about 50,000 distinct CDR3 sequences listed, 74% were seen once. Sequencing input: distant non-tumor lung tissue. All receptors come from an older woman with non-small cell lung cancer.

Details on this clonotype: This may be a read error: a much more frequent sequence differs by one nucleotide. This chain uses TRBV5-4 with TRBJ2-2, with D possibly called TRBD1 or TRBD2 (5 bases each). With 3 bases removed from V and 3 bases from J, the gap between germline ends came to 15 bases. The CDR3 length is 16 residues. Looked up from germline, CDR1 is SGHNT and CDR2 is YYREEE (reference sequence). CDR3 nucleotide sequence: TGTGCCAGCAGCTCGGAAGTGACAGCGGACACCGGGGAGCTGTTTTTT. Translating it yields CASSSEVTADTGELFF.

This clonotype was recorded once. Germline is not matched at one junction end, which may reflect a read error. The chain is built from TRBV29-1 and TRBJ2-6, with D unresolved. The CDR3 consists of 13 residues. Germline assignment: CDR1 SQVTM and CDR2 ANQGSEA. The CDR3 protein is CSANPPGTNVLTF. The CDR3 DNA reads TGCAGCGCGAACCCCCCTGGGACCAACGTCCTGACTTTC.

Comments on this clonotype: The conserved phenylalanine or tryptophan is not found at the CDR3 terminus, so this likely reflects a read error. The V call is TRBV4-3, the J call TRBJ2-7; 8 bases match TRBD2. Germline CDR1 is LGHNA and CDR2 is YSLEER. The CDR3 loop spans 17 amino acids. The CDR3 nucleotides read TGCGTCAGCAGACAAGGGAGCCGGGGGGGGCTTACCTACGAGCAGTACTCC. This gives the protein CVSRQGSRGGLTYEQYS.

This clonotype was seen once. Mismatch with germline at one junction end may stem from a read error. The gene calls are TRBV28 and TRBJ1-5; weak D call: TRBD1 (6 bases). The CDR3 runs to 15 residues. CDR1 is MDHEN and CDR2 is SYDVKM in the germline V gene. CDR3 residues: CASNLFGQWNQPQHF. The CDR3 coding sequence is TGTGCCAGCAATTTATTCGGACAGTGGAATCAGCCCCAGCATTTT.

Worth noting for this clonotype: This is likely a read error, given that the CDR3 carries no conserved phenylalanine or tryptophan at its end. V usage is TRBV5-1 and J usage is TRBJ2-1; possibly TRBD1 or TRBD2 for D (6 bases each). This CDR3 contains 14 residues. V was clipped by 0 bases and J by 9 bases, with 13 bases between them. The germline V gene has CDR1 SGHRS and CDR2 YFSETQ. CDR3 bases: TGCGCCAGCAGCTTGGGGACGGGGGCGAGTGAGCAGTTCCTC. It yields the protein CASSLGTGASEQFL.

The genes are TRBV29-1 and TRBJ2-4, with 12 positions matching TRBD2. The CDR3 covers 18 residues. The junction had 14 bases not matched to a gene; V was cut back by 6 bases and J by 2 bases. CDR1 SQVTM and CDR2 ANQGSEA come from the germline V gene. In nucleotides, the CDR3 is TGCAGCGTCGTCTTAGGACTAGCGGGGACCATACCCAAAAACATTCAGTACTTC. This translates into CSVVLGLAGTIPKNIQYF. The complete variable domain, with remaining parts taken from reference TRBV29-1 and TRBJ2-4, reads SAVISQKPSRDICQRGTSLTIQCQVDSQVTMMFWYRQQPGQSLTLIATANQGSEATYESGFVIDKFPISRPNLTFSTLTVSNMSPEDSSIYLCSVVLGLAGTIPKNIQYFGAGTRLSVL.

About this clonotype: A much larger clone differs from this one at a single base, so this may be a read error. In DNA form, the CDR3 reads TGCGCCAGCAGCCAAGATCGGCCAGGGAAGGGTTACGAGCAGTACTTC. As protein: CASSQDRPGKGYEQYF. The chain uses TRBV4-3 and TRBJ2-7; D may be TRBD1 (5 bases). The CDR3 consists of 16 residues. Looked up from germline, CDR1 is LGHNA and CDR2 is YSLEER. V dropped 0 bases and J dropped 4 bases, with 16 bases sitting between them.

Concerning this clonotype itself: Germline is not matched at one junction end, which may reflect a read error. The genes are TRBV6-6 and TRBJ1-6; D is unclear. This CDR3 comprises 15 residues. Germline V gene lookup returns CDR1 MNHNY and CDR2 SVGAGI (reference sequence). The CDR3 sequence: CASRLSDGYNSPLHF. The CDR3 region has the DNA TGTGCCAGCAGGCTGTCAGACGGCTATAATTCACCTCTCCACTTT.

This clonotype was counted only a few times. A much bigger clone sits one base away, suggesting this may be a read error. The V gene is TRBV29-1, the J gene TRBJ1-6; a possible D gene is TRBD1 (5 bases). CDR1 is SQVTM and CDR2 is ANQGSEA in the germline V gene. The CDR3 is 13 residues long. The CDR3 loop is CSVAAGMDSSLHF. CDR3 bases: TGCAGCGTTGCTGCAGGGATGGATTCATCCCTCCACTTT.

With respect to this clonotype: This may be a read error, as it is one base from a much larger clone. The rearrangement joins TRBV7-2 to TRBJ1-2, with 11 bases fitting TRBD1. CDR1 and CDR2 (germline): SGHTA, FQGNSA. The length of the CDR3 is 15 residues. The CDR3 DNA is TGTGCCAGCAGCTTAGGGGGACAGGGGGGCTATGGCTGCACCTTC. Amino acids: CASSLGGQGGYGCTF.

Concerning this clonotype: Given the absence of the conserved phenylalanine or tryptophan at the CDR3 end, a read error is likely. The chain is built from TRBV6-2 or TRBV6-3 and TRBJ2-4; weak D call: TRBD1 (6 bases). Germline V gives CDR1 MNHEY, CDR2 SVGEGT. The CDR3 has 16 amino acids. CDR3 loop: CTSSADRLRAKNIQYS. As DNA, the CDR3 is TGTACCAGCAGTGCTGACAGGTTAAGAGCCAAAAACATTCAGTACTCC.

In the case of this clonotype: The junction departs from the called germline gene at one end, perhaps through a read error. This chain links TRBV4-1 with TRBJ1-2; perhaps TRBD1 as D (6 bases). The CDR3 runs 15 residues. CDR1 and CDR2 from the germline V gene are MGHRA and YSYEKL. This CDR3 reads CVSSQDWTANYGYTF. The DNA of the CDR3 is TGTGTCAGCAGCCAAGATTGGACAGCCAACTATGGCTACACCTTC.

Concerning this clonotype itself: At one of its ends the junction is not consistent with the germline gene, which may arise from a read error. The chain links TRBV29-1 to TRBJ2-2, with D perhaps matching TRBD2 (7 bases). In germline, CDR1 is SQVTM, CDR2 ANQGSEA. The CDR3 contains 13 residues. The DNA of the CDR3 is TGCAGCGTCAGCAGGGACAACCGGGGGGAACTGTCTTTT. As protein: CSVSRDNRGELSF.

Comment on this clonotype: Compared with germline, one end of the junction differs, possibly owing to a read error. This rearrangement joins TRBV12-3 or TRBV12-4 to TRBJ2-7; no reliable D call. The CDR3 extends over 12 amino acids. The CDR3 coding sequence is TGTACCAGCAGTTTTCATGGCTATGAGCAGTACTTC. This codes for CTSSFHGYEQYF.

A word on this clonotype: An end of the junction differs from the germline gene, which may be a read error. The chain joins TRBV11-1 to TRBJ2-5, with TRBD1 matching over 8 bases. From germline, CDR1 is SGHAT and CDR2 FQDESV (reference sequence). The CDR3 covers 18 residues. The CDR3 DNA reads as TGCACCAGTAGCTTGCTGATGGGAGTACAGGGGGATGAAGAGACCCAGTACTTC. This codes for CTSSLLMGVQGDEETQYF.

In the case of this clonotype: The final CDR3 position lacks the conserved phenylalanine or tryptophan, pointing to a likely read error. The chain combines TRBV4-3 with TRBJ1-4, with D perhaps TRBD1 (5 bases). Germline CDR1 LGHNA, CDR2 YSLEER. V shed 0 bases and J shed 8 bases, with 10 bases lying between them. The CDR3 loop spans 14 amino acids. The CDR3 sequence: CASSQDGKGEKLFL. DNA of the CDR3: TGCGCCAGCAGCCAAGACGGGAAGGGGGAAAAACTGTTTCTT.

CDR3 coding DNA: TGTGCCAGCATCCCTCAGGAAGGTCGGAGCATTGAAGCTTTCTTT. Its translation is CASIPQEGRSIEAFF. The chain uses TRBV12-3 or TRBV12-4 and TRBJ1-1; no firm D call. V dropped 7 bases and J dropped 7 bases, with 22 bases sitting between them. The CDR3 has 15 amino acids.

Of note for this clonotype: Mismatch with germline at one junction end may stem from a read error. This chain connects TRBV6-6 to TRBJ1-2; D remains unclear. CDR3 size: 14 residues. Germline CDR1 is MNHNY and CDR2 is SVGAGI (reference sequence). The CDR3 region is CASGQRQANYGYTF. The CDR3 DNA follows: TGTGCCAGTGGTCAGAGGCAGGCTAACTATGGTTACACCTTC.